This record covers a single T cell receptor beta chain. Looked up from germline, CDR1 is LNHDA and CDR2 is SQIVND (reference sequence). The CDR3 length is 16 residues. V lost 0 bases, J lost 6 bases, and 6 bases stayed unmatched. This sample stems from a study of blood T cell repertoires in COVID-19. Overall study: Samples came from the United States, Italy and Spain, spanning acute and convalescent COVID-19. From T cells, B-cell-depleted T cells, or PBMCs came the material, which was cDNA or gDNA.

In the original processing: Estimated nucleated cell counts came from reference gene primer amplification. Generated by immunoSEQ multiplex PCR, the TCRdb table keeps only in-frame clones and is missing some. From that table come the V and J calls and clone size; the DNA was used to work out D and trimming. This table has fewer than 90,000 clones, roughly 87% appearing once. V is TRBV19 and J is TRBJ2-2; TRBD1 matches 8 bases. Sequenced input: peripheral blood. This clonotype was obtained from a male donor with acute or convalescent COVID-19. The CDR3 DNA reads as TGTGCCAGTAGTATAGAAGGACAGGGATGGGCCGGGGAGCTGTTTTTT. It encodes CASSIEGQGWAGELFF. The entire variable domain, with the rest obtained from reference TRBV19 and TRBJ2-2, is as follows: DGGITQSPKYLFRKEGQNVTLSCEQNLNHDAMYWYRQDPGQGLRLIYYSQIVNDFQKGDIAEGYSVSREKKESFPLTVTSAQKNPTAFYLCASSIEGQGWAGELFFGEGSRLTVL.